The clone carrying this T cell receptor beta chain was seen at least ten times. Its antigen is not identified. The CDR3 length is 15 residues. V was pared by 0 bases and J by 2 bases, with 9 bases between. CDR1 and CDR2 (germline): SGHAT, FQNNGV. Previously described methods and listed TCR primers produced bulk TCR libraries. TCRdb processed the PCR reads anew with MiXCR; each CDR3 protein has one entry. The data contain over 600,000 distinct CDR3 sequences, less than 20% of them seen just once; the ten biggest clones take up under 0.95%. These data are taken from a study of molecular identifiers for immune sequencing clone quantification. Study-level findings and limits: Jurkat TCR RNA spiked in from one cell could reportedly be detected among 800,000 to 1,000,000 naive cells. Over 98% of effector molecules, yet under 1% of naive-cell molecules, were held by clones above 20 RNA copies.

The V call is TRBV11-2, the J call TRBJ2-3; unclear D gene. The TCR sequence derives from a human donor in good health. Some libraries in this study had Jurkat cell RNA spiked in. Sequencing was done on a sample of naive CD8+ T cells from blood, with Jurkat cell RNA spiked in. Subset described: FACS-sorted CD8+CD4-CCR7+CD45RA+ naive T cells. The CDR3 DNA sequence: TGTGCCAGCAGCTTAGATTTCAGATCCACAGATACGCAGTATTTT. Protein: CASSLDFRSTDTQYF.